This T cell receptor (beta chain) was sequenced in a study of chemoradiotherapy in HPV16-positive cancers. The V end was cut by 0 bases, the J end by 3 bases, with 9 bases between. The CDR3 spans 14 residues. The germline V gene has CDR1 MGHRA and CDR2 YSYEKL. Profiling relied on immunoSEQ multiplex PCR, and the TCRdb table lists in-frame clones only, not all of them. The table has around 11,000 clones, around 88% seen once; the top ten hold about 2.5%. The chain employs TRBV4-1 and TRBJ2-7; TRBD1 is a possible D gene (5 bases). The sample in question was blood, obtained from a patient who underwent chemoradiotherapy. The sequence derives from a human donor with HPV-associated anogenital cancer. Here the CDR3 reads CASSQEDNLYEQYF. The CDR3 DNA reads TGCGCCAGCAGCCAAGAGGACAACCTCTACGAGCAGTACTTC.